One T cell receptor (beta chain) is described in this entry. Its matching antigen is unknown. The data are from a study of cytomegalovirus exposure and HLA in healthy donors. Overall study findings and caveats: In most subjects, TCR beta sequences reportedly gave accurate predictions of HLA-A and HLA-B alleles.

This CDR3 has 14 residues. The V end was cut by 4 bases, the J end by 10 bases, with 14 bases between. Looked up from germline, CDR1 is MGHRA and CDR2 is YSYEKL. Amplification used 60 Vbeta primers and 13 Jbeta primers. Only in-frame clones appear in the TCRdb table, and some are missing; sequencing was by immunoSEQ multiplex PCR. Here the sample table reports some 75,000 clones. This clonotype was sampled from a boy aged 5-17 years in good health and CMV-seronegative. Sequencing used PBMCs. V gene TRBV4-1 combines with J gene TRBJ1-6; perhaps TRBD1 as D (6 bases). The CDR3 loop reads CASSPGKGGSPLHF. DNA for the CDR3: TGCGCCAGCAGCCCCGGGAAAGGGGGATCACCCCTCCACTTT.